Listed here are 22 T cell receptor beta chains from one sample, sequenced in a study of blood T cells in healthy people across ages. A second PCR, run for about 6 to 11 cycles, used a sample-barcoded 5' primer plus a J-beta primer mix. TCRdb re-called the 5' RACE reads through MiXCR, storing one row per CDR3 protein. The top ten hold about a fifth of the sample, which has almost 1 million distinct CDR3 sequences, roughly half seen once. Source material: blood. The receptor source for this set is a woman in her sixties in good health.

This clonotype has just a few counts. J is TRBJ1-1 and V is TRBV5-1; 7 bases fit TRBD1. The CDR3 runs 14 residues. Trimming took 0 bases from V and 4 from J; bases not matched to a gene: 3. Germline loops: CDR1 SGHRS, CDR2 YFSETQ. CDR3 amino acids: CASSLEGAGTEAFF. The DNA of the CDR3 is TGCGCCAGCAGCTTGGAGGGGGCAGGCACTGAAGCTTTCTTT.

The J gene is TRBJ2-1, the V gene TRBV20-1; maybe TRBD2 (6 bases). CDR1 is DFQATT, CDR2 SNEGSKA, per germline (reference sequence). This CDR3 is built from 14 residues. V shed 7 bases and J shed 7 bases, with 20 bases lying between them. The CDR3, as DNA: TGCAGTGGCAGAGGCGGGAAAGCCGGGAATGAGCAGTTCTTC. It translates to CSGRGGKAGNEQFF.

This clonotype was seen a handful of times. The chain's CDR3 is CASSLVRRNYGYTF. The CDR3 bases are TGTGCCAGCAGCTTAGTCAGGAGGAACTATGGCTACACCTTC. The chain uses TRBV13 and TRBJ1-2; D is uncertain. Germline V gene data show CDR1 as PRHDT and CDR2 as FYEKMQ (reference sequence). V was pared by 1 base and J by 2 bases, with 8 bases between. The CDR3 is made up of 14 amino acids.

This clonotype has only one observation. J is TRBJ2-7 and V is TRBV5-1; TRBD1 matches at 7 bases. CDR3 length: 14 residues. Germline V gene sequence: CDR1 SGHRS, CDR2 YFSETQ. The ends lost 4 bases at V and 6 bases at J; junction bases unmatched: 10. CDR3 coding DNA: TGCGCCAGCAGCCAGTGGACAGGTTCAGGCGAGCAGTACTTC. It encodes CASSQWTGSGEQYF. Based on the CDR3 plus reference TRBV5-1 and TRBJ2-7, the full variable domain is KAGVTQTPRYLIKTRGQQVTLSCSPISGHRSVSWYQQTPGQGLQFLFEYFSETQRNKGNFPGRFSGRQFSNSRSEMNVSTLELGDSALYLCASSQWTGSGEQYFGPGTRLTVT.

This chain uses TRBV7-9 with TRBJ2-7; no reliable D call. CDR1 SEHNR and CDR2 FQNEAQ come from the germline V gene (reference sequence). Between the trimmed V and J ends, which lost 4 bases and 2 bases, there was a span of 9 bases. The CDR3 has 13 amino acids. The CDR3 sequence is CASSSALAYEQYF. For the CDR3, the DNA is TGTGCCAGCAGCTCGGCTCTAGCCTACGAGCAGTACTTC.

The rearrangement joins TRBV24-1 to TRBJ2-7; D is perhaps TRBD1 or TRBD2 (5 bases each). The CDR3 is 16 amino acids. The V end lost 2 bases, the J end lost 0 bases, and 13 bases lay between the germline ends. Germline V gene data show CDR1 as KGHDR and CDR2 as SFDVKD. The CDR3 bases are TGTGCCACCAGTGATTCCGGGACGGCCCGCTCCTACGAGCAGTACTTC. It yields the protein CATSDSGTARSYEQYF.

The chain carries TRBV6-6 and TRBJ2-7; 8 nucleotides agree with TRBD1. Germline loops: CDR1 MNHNY, CDR2 SVGAGI (reference sequence). This CDR3 contains 15 residues. With V trimmed by 5 bases and J by 3 bases, 9 bases remained unmatched. CDR3 nucleotide sequence: TGTGCCAGCAGTCAAACCGGGACAGGTTACTACGAGCAGTACTTC. Its protein is CASSQTGTGYYEQYF.

The chain couples TRBV15 to TRBJ2-5; D remains ambiguous. The germline V gene encodes CDR1 LNHNV and CDR2 YYDKDF (reference sequence). This CDR3 has 12 amino acids. The V end was cut by 0 bases, the J end by 4 bases, with 3 bases between. The CDR3 bases are TGTGCCACCAGCAGAGAGAGAGAGACCCAGTACTTC. This gives the protein CATSRERETQYF.

This clonotype was observed a handful of times. This chain connects TRBV28 to TRBJ2-7; weak D call: TRBD1 (5 bases). The CDR3 loop spans 14 amino acids. V was shortened by 1 base and J by 3 bases, with 10 bases between the two germline ends. Germline assignment: CDR1 MDHEN and CDR2 SYDVKM. DNA for the CDR3: TGTGCCAGCAGTTTATCAGGGATCAACTACGAGCAGTACTTC. Its protein is CASSLSGINYEQYF. The whole variable domain, filled in from reference TRBV28 and TRBJ2-7, reads DVKVTQSSRYLVKRTGEKVFLECVQDMDHENMFWYRQDPGLGLRLIYFSYDVKMKEKGDIPEGYSVSREKKERFSLILESASTNQTSMYLCASSLSGINYEQYFGPGTRLTVT.

This clonotype has just a few counts. The chain has TRBV20-1 and TRBJ1-1; 8 positions agree with TRBD1. V trimming: 6 bases; J trimming: 4 bases; junction bases outside the gene matches: 7. From germline, CDR1 is DFQATT and CDR2 SNEGSKA (reference sequence). CDR3 size: 13 residues. The CDR3 DNA follows: TGCAGTGCCAAGACAGGGGCGGTCACTGAAGCTTTCTTT. Amino acids: CSAKTGAVTEAFF.

The chain links TRBV20-1 to TRBJ1-4; TRBD1 matches at 7 bases. J was trimmed by 8 bases and V by 2 bases; bases with no gene match: 8. CDR1 and CDR2 from the germline V gene are DFQATT and SNEGSKA (reference sequence). The CDR3 length is 14 residues. In DNA, the CDR3 is TGCAGTGCTAGATCTTATAAGGGGGCAGAAAAACTGTTTTTT. Translating gives CSARSYKGAEKLFF.

This clonotype was seen a few times. This chain joins TRBV27 and TRBJ2-7, with TRBD1 as a possible D gene (6 bases). The CDR3 contains 13 residues. Germline assignment: CDR1 MNHEY and CDR2 SMNVEV (reference sequence). Trimming left V 6 bases short and J 4 bases short, with 13 bases between. CDR3 nucleotides: TGTGCCAGCAGGCAGGGGCCTGCGTACGAGCAGTACTTC. It encodes CASRQGPAYEQYF.

This clonotype was detected only a few times. The CDR3 region is CAISLGQQETQYF. CDR3 nucleotides: TGTGCCATCAGCTTGGGACAGCAAGAGACCCAGTACTTC. The chain has TRBV10-3 and TRBJ2-5; 7 nucleotides match TRBD1. The CDR3 sequence is 13 residues long. The germline V gene has CDR1 ENHRY and CDR2 SYGVKD. V lost 6 bases and J lost 2; bases outside the gene matches: 3.

This clonotype occurred a few times. The J gene is TRBJ2-1, the V gene TRBV20-1; TRBD2 matches at 15 bases. The germline V gene has CDR1 DFQATT and CDR2 SNEGSKA (reference sequence). V dropped 5 bases and J dropped 7; count of bases not matched to a gene: 9. The CDR3 totals 16 residues. The CDR3 reads CSAGGGLAGGRNEQFF. CDR3 nucleotide sequence: TGCAGTGCTGGGGGGGGACTAGCGGGAGGTCGAAATGAGCAGTTCTTC.

V and J are TRBV4-3 and TRBJ2-1; 11 positions agree with TRBD2. The J call may be in error: the DNA end matches TRBJ2-7 better. Germline V gives CDR1 LGHNA, CDR2 YSLEER. The CDR3 length is 17 residues. CDR3 nucleotides: TGCGCCAGCAGCCAAGAAAGGGCTCTAGCGGGAGGTTACGAGCAGTACTTC. Protein: CASSQERALAGGYEQYF.

The chain links TRBV6-2 or TRBV6-3 to TRBJ2-5; D possibly uses TRBD1 or TRBD2 (6 bases each). CDR1 and CDR2 from the germline V gene are MNHEY and SVGEGT. Trimming shortened V by 4 bases and J by 0 bases, and 30 bases separated the two germline ends. The CDR3 is made up of 21 amino acids. The CDR3 spells CASSLGDSRDTILGYQETQYF. The CDR3 coding sequence is TGTGCCAGCAGTTTGGGGGACTCTCGGGACACAATACTGGGGTACCAAGAGACCCAGTACTTC.

V usage is TRBV5-4 and J usage is TRBJ2-4; D call uncertain. The J call is in doubt because the DNA end fits TRBJ2-7 better. CDR1 is SGHNT, CDR2 YYREEE, per germline (reference sequence). CDR3 length: 15 residues. CDR3 DNA sequence: TGTGCCAGCAGCTTGAAGGGTATGGGGTCCTACGAGCAGTACTTC. Amino acids: CASSLKGMGSYEQYF.

This clonotype was found many times. V gene TRBV7-2 combines with J gene TRBJ2-5; 11 bases fit TRBD2. J was trimmed by 0 bases and V by 0 bases; bases with no gene match: 21. Germline loops: CDR1 SGHTA, CDR2 FQGNSA. This CDR3 contains 23 residues. CDR3 in amino acids: CASSLAPTGPGTSGGGHQETQYF. For the CDR3, the DNA is TGTGCCAGCAGCTTAGCTCCGACAGGTCCCGGGACTAGCGGAGGGGGTCACCAAGAGACCCAGTACTTC.

This chain joins TRBV20-1 and TRBJ2-5; 10 bases map to TRBD2. Germline V gene lookup returns CDR1 DFQATT and CDR2 SNEGSKA (reference sequence). The CDR3 totals 16 residues. J gave up 2 bases and V 1 base, and 7 bases lay outside the gene matches. The CDR3 nucleotides read TGCAGTGCTAGAGGCAGGACTAGCGGATTACAAGAGACCCAGTACTTC. Protein: CSARGRTSGLQETQYF.

The chain couples TRBV5-3 to TRBJ2-5; D unclear. TRBV5-3 is an ORF for which the function is uncertain. The V end lost 5 bases, the J end lost 2 bases, and 10 bases lay between the germline ends. The CDR3 totals 13 residues. The DNA of the CDR3 is TGTGCCAGAAGTAATGGCAAGCAAGAGACCCAGTACTTC. It specifies CARSNGKQETQYF.

This chain uses TRBV4-3 with TRBJ2-7; possible D gene TRBD1, 5 bases. V shed 0 bases and J shed 3 bases, with 12 bases lying between them. Germline-derived CDR1 and CDR2 are LGHNA and YSLEER. The CDR3 is 15 amino acids. CDR3 protein: CASSQDRVSDYEQYF. The CDR3 DNA reads as TGCGCCAGCAGCCAAGACAGGGTTTCGGACTACGAGCAGTACTTC.

This CDR3 reads CASSGTGSPETQYF. CDR3 nucleotide sequence: TGTGCCAGCAGCGGAACCGGCAGTCCGGAGACCCAGTACTTC. V is TRBV9 and J is TRBJ2-5; D remains unclear. The V gene lost 3 bases and the J gene lost 5 bases, with 14 bases spanning the gap. The CDR3 runs 14 residues. Germline V gene data show CDR1 as SGDLS and CDR2 as YYNGEE.